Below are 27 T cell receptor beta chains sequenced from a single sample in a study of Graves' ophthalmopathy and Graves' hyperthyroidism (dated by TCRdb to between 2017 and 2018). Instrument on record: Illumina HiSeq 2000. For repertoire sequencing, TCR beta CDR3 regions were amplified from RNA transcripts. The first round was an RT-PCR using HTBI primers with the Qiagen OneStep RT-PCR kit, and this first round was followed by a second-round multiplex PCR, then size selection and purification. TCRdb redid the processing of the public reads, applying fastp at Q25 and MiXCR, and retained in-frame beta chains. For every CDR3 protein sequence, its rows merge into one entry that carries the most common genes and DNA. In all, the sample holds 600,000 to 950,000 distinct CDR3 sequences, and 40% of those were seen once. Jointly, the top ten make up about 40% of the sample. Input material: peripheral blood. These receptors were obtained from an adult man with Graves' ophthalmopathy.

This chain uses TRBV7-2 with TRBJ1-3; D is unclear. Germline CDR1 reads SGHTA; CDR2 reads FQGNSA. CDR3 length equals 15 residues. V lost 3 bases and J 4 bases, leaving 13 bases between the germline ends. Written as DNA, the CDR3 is TGTGCCAGCAGCTTGCTATCCGGGGAAGGAAACACCATATATTTT. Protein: CASSLLSGEGNTIYF. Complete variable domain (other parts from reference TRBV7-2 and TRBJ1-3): GAGVSQSPSNKVTEKGKDVELRCDPISGHTALYWYRQSLGQGLEFLIYFQGNSAPDKSGLPSDRFSAERTGGSVSTLTIQRTQQEDSAVYLCASSLLSGEGNTIYFGEGSWLTVV.

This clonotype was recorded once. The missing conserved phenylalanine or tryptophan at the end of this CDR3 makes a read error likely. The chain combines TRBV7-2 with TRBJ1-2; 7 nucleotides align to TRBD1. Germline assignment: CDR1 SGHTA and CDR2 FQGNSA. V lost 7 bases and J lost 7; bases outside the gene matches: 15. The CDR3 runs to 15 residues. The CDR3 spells CASTFSTGITFGYTS. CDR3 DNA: TGTGCCAGCACCTTCTCGACAGGGATTACTTTTGGCTACACCTCC.

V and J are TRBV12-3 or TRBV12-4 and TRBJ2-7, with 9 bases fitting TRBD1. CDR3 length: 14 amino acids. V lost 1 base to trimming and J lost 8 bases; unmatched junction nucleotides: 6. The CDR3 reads CASSLGGQGSKQYF. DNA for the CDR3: TGTGCCAGCAGTTTAGGGGGACAGGGTTCCAAGCAGTACTTC.

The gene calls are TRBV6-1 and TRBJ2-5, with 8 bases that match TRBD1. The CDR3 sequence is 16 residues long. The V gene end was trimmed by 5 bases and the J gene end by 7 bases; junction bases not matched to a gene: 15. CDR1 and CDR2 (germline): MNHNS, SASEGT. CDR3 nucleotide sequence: TGTGCCAGCAGTACCCGGACAGGGAGAGATGTCTTGACCCAGTACTTC. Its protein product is CASSTRTGRDVLTQYF.

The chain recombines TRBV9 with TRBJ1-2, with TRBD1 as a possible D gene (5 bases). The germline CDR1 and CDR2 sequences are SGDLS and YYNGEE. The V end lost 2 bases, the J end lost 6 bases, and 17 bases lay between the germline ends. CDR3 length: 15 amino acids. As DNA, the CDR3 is TGTGCCAGCAGCGTGGGGCAGATAGGGTTGGATGGCTACACCTTC. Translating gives CASSVGQIGLDGYTF.

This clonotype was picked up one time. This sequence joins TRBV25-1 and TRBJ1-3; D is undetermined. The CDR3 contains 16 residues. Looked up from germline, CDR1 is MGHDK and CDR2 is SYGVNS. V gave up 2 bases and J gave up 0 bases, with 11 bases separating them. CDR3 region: CASSESSTFSGNTIYF. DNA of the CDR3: TGTGCCAGCAGTGAAAGTAGCACCTTCTCTGGAAACACCATATATTTT.

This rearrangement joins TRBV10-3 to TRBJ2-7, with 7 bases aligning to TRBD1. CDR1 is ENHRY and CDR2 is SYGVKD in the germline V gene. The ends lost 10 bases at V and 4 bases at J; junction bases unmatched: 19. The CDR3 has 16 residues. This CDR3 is CASRRHQTGTSYEQYF. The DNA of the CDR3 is TGTGCCAGCAGACGCCACCAGACAGGGACATCATACGAGCAGTACTTC.

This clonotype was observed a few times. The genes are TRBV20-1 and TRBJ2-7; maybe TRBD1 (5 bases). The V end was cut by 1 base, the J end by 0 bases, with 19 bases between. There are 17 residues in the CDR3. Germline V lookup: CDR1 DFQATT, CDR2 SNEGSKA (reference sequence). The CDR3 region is CSARAVFERQSSYEQYF. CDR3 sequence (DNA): TGCAGTGCTAGAGCTGTTTTCGAGAGACAGAGCTCCTACGAGCAGTACTTC.

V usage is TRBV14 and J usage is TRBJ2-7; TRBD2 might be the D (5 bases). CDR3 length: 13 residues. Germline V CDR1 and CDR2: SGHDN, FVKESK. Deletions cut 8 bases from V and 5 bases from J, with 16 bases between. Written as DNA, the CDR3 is TGTGCCAGCTCACCACCGGACGGGAACGAGCAGTACTTC. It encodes CASSPPDGNEQYF.

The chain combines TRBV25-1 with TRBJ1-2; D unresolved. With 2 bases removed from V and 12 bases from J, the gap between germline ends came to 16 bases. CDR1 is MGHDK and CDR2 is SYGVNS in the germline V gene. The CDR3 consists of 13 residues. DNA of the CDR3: TGTGCCAGCAGTGAAAGTGGCCAGATCGTTGACACCTTC. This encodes CASSESGQIVDTF.

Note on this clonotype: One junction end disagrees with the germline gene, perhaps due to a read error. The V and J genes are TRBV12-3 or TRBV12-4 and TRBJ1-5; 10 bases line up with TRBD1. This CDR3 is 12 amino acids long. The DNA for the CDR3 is TGTGCCAGCAGTTTATCAGGGACAGGGGCTGATTTT. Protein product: CASSLSGTGADF.

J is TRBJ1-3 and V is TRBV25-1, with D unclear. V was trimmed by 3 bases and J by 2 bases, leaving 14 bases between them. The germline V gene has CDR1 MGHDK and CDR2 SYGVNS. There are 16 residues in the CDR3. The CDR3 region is CASSDPRREAGNTIYF. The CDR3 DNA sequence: TGTGCCAGCAGTGATCCCCGGCGGGAGGCTGGAAACACCATATATTTT.

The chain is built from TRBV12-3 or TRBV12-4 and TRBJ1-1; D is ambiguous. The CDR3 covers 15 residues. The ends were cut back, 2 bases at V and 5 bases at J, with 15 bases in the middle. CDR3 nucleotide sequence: TGTGCCAGCAGTTTATCGCAGGTTTCAGTAACTGAAGCTTTCTTT. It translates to CASSLSQVSVTEAFF.

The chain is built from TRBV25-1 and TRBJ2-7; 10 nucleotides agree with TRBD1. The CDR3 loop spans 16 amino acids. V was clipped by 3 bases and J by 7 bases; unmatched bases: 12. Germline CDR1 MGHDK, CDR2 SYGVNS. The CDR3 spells CASSEFGQGVASEQYF. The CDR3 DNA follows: TGTGCCAGCAGTGAGTTCGGACAGGGGGTGGCGAGTGAGCAGTACTTC.

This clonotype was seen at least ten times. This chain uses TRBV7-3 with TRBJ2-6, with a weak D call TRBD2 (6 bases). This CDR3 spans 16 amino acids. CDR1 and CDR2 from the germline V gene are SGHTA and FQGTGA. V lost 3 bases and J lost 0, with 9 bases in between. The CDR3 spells CASSFPGSSGANVLTF. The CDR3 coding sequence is TGTGCCAGCAGCTTCCCCGGGAGCTCTGGGGCCAACGTCCTGACTTTC.

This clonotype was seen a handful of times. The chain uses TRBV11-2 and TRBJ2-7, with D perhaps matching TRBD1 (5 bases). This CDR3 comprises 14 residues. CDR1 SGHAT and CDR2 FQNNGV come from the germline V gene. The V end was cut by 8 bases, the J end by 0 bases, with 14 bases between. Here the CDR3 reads CASRRAFTSYEQYF. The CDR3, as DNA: TGTGCCAGCCGCAGGGCCTTCACCTCCTACGAGCAGTACTTC. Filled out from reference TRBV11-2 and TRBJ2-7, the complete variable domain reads EAGVAQSPRYKIIEKRQSVAFWCNPISGHATLYWYQQILGQGPKLLIQFQNNGVVDDSQLPKDRFSAERLKGVDSTLKIQPAKLEDSAVYLCASRRAFTSYEQYFGPGTRLTVT.

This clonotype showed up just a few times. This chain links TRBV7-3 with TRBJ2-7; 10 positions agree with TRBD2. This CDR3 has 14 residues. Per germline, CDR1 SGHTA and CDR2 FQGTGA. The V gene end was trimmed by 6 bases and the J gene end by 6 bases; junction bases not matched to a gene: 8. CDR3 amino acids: CASRGGLAGVEQYF. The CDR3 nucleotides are TGTGCCAGCAGGGGGGGGCTAGCGGGAGTCGAGCAGTACTTC.

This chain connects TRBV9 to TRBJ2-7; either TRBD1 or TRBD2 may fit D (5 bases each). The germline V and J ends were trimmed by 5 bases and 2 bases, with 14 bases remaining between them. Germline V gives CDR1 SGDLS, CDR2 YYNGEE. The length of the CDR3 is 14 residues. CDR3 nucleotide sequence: TGTGCCAGCAGTCCTTGGGACCGCACCTACGAGCAGTACTTC. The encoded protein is CASSPWDRTYEQYF.

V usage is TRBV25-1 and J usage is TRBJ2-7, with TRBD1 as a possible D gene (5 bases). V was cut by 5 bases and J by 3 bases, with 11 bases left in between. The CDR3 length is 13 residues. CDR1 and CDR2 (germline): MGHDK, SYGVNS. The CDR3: CASSRPRGYEQYF. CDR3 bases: TGTGCCAGCAGTCGCCCTAGGGGCTACGAGCAGTACTTC.

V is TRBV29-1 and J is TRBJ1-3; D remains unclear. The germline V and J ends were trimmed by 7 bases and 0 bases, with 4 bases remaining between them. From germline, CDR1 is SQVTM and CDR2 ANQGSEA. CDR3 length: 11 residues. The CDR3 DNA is TGCAGCGAGAGCTCTGGAAACACCATATATTTT. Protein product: CSESSGNTIYF.

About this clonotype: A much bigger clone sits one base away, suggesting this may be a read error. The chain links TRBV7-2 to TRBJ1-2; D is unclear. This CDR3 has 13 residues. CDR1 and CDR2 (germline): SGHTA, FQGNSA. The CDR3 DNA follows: TGTGCCGGCAGCTTAAAGAGAGGCTATGGCTACACCTTC. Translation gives CAGSLKRGYGYTF.

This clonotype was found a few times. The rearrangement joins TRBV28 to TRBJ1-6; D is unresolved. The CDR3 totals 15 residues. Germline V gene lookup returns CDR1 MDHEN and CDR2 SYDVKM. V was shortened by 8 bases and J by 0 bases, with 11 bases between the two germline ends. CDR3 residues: CASLVGSSYNSPLHF. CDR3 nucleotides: TGTGCCAGCCTCGTCGGCAGCTCCTATAATTCACCCCTCCACTTT.

The CDR3 sequence is CSAQTGEDTEAFF. CDR3 DNA sequence: TGCAGTGCTCAAACAGGGGAGGACACTGAAGCTTTCTTT. V gene TRBV20-1 combines with J gene TRBJ1-1; 7 bases fit TRBD1. CDR3 length equals 13 residues. The germline V gene has CDR1 DFQATT and CDR2 SNEGSKA (reference sequence). V gave up 5 bases and J gave up 3 bases; unmatched junction bases: 6.

CDR3 loop: CASSQVLSGGRYQPQHF. The CDR3 DNA sequence: TGCGCCAGCAGCCAAGTTCTTTCAGGGGGCAGGTATCAGCCCCAGCATTTT. The V call is TRBV4-1, the J call TRBJ1-5, with 8 bases aligning to TRBD1. The CDR3 covers 17 residues. The V segment lost 1 base and the J segment 5 bases; nucleotides outside the gene matches: 10. CDR1 and CDR2 (germline): MGHRA, YSYEKL.

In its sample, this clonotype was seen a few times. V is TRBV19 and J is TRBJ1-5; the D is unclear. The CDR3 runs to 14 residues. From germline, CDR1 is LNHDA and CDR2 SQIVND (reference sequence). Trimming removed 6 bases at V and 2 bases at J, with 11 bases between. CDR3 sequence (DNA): TGTGCCAGTAGCCCAAGCTGGGGCAATCAGCCCCAGCATTTT. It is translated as CASSPSWGNQPQHF.

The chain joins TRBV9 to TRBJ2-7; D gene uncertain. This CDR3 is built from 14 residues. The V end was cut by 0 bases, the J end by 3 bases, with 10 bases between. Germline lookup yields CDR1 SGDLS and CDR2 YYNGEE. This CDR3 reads CASSVADLGYEQYF. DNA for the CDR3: TGTGCCAGCAGCGTAGCAGATCTAGGCTACGAGCAGTACTTC.

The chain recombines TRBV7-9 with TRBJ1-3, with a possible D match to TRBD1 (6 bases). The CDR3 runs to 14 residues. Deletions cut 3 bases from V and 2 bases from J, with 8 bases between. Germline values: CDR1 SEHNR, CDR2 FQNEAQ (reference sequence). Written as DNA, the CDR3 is TGTGCCAGCAGCTTCACAGGGCCTGGAAACACCATATATTTT. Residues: CASSFTGPGNTIYF.